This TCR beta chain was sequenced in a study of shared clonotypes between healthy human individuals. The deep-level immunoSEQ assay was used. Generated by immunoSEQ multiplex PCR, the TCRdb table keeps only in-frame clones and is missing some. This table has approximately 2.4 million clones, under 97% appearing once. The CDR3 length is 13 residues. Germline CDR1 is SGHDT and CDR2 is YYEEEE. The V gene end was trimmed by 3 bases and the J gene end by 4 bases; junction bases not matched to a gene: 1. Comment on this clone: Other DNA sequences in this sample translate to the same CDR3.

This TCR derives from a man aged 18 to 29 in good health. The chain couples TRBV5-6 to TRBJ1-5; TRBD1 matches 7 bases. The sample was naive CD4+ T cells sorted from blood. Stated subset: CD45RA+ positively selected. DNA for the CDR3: TGTGCCAGCAGCTCAGGGGGAAATCAGCCCCAGCATTTT. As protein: CASSSGGNQPQHF.